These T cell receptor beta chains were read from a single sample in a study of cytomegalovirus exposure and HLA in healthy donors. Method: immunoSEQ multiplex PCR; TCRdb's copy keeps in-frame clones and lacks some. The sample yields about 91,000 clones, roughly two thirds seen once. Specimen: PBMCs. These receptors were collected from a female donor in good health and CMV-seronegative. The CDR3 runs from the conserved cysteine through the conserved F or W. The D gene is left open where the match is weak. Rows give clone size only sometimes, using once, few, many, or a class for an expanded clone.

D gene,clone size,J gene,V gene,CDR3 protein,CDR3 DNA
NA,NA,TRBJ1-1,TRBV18,CASSPPVNTEAFF,TGTGCCAGCTCACCACCCGTAAACACTGAAGCTTTCTTT
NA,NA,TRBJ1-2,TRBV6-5,CASSPGGDYGYTF,TGTGCCAGCAGTCCCGGGGGGGACTATGGCTACACCTTC
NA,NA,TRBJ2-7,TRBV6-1,CASTRTVGDEQYF,TGTGCCAGCACTCGGACAGTCGGTGACGAGCAGTACTTC
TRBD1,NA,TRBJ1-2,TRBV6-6,CASEKNRQGRGGYTF,TGTGCCAGCGAAAAAAATAGACAGGGCCGGGGGGGCTACACCTTC
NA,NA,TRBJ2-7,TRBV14,CASSHRGGSYEQYF,TGTGCCAGCAGCCATCGGGGAGGTTCCTACGAGCAGTACTTC
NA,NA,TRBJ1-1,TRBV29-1,CSAPGPTGREAFF,TGCAGCGCCCCCGGCCCGACAGGTCGGGAAGCTTTCTTT
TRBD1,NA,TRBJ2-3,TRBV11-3,CASSLGAGGATDTQYF,TGTGCCAGCAGCTTAGGGGCAGGGGGCGCGACAGATACGCAGTATTTT
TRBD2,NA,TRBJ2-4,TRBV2,CASRWGLAGGKNIQYF,TGTGCCAGCCGGTGGGGACTAGCGGGAGGCAAAAACATTCAGTACTTC
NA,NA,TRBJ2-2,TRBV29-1,CSTRQGLGGLFF,TGCAGCACCCGACAGGGTCTCGGGGGGCTGTTTTTT
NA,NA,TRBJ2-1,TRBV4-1,CASSLTSHEQFF,TGCGCCAGCAGCCTTACGAGCCATGAGCAGTTCTTC
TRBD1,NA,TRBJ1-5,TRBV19,CASMRTGSNQPQHF,TGTGCCAGTATGAGGACAGGGAGCAATCAGCCCCAGCATTTT
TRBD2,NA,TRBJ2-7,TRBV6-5,CASSYLFGGAYEQYF,TGTGCCAGCAGTTACCTCTTCGGGGGGGCGTACGAGCAGTACTTC
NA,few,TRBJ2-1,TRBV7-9,CASSFGGYNEQFF,TGTGCCAGCAGCTTCGGAGGTTACAATGAGCAGTTCTTC
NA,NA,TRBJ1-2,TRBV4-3,CASSQEWQGIGGYTF,TGCGCCAGCAGCCAAGAGTGGCAGGGGATAGGTGGCTACACCTTC
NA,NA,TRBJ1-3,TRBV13,CASRIRATIYF,TGTGCCAGCAGGATCAGGGCCACCATATATTTT
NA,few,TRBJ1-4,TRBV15,CATSVGQKENEKLFF,TGTGCCACCAGCGTCGGACAGAAGGAAAATGAAAAACTGTTTTTT
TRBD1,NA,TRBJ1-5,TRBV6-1,CASSTRTGFEQPQHF,TGTGCCAGCAGTACCCGGACAGGGTTCGAGCAGCCCCAGCATTTT
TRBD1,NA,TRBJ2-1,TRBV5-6,CASIPGQGYNEQFF,TGTGCCAGCATCCCGGGACAGGGATACAATGAGCAGTTCTTC
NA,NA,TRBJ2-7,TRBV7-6,CASSPGTAPYEQYF,TGTGCCAGCAGCCCTGGGACTGCCCCCTACGAGCAGTACTTC
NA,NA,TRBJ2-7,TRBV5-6,CASSSTDMSYEQYF,TGTGCCAGCAGCTCCACCGACATGTCCTACGAGCAGTACTTC
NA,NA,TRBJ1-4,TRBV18,CASSGRAANEKLFF,TGTGCCAGCTCCGGGAGAGCGGCTAATGAAAAACTGTTTTTT
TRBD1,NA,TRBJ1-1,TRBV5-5,CASSDRGRGTFF,TGTGCCAGCAGCGACAGGGGGCGAGGGACTTTCTTT
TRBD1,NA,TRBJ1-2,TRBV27,CASRRGDSVVYGYTF,TGTGCCAGCCGGAGGGGGGACAGCGTGGTCTATGGCTACACCTTC
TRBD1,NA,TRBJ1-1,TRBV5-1,CASSFETGGDTEAFF,TGCGCCAGCAGCTTTGAGACAGGGGGGGACACTGAAGCTTTCTTT
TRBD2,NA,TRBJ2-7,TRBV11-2,CASRSSGVSYEQYF,TGTGCCAGCAGATCTAGCGGGGTATCCTACGAGCAGTACTTC
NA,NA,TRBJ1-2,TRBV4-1,CASSQAGQPTPDYTF,TGCGCCAGCAGCCAAGCGGGTCAACCAACCCCTGACTACACCTTC
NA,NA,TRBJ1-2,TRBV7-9,CASSLAAHGYTF,TGTGCCAGCAGCTTAGCGGCCCATGGCTACACCTTC
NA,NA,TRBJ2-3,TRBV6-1,CASSEWESTDTQYF,TGTGCCAGCAGTGAATGGGAGTCCACAGATACGCAGTATTTT
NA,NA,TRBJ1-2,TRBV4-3,CASSPREGGNYGYTF,TGCGCCAGCAGCCCTCGGGAGGGGGGGAACTATGGCTACACCTTC
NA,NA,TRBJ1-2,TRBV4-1,CASSLTTGTDYGYTF,TGCGCCAGCAGCCTTACGACAGGTACGGACTATGGCTACACCTTC
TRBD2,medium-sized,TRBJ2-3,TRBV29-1,CSVEATTSGLGTQYF,TGCAGCGTTGAAGCGACGACTAGCGGTTTAGGTACGCAGTATTTT
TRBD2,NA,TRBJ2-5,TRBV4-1,CASSRPFEGGQETQYF,TGCGCCAGCAGCCGCCCTTTTGAGGGAGGGCAAGAGACCCAGTACTTC
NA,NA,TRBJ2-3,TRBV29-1,CSVRYDTDTQYF,TGCAGCGTTCGGTACGACACAGATACGCAGTATTTT
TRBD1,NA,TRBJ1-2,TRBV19,CASSGYDRGIDYTF,TGTGCCAGTAGCGGGTACGACAGGGGGATCGACTACACCTTC
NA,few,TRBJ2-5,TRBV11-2,CASSLDRDSQETQYF,TGTGCCAGCAGCTTAGACCGGGACTCACAAGAGACCCAGTACTTC
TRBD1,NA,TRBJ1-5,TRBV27,CASRSQGLGNQPQHF,TGTGCCAGCAGGTCACAGGGGTTGGGAAATCAGCCCCAGCATTTT
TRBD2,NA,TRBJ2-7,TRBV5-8,CAGGYWTSVEQYF,TGTGCCGGGGGATACTGGACTAGCGTCGAGCAGTACTTC
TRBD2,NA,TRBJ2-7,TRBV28,CASSHFPGLAGGRNEQYF,TGTGCCAGCAGTCACTTCCCGGGACTAGCGGGAGGCCGGAACGAGCAGTACTTC
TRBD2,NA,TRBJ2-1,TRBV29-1,CSVPRGTSGGGSYNEQFF,TGCAGCGTCCCGAGGGGGACTAGCGGGGGCGGCTCCTACAATGAGCAGTTCTTC
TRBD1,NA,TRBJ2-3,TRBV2,CASKTGTDTDTQYF,TGTGCCAGCAAAACGGGGACAGACACAGATACGCAGTATTTT
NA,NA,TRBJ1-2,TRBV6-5,CASSYRLDRNYGYTF,TGTGCCAGCAGTTACCGCCTCGACAGGAACTATGGCTACACCTTC